This TCR beta chain was recovered during a study of blood T cell repertoires in COVID-19 (dated by TCRdb to the early 2020s). For the study in its entirety: Samples from collaborators originated in the United States, Italy and Spain and spanned both the acute and convalescent phases of COVID-19. Deeply sampled blood TCRbeta repertoires from subjects exposed to, actively infected with, or recovered from COVID-19 were included in the dataset. The prospective study material was composed of cDNA or gDNA derived from T cells, B-cell-depleted T cells, or PBMCs. Where HLA class I and class II types were available, the types were taken from metadata supplied by the sample provider, not from assay-based typing. Sample metadata almost always included a de-identified subject ID, COVID-19 status, age in years and sex. The repertoires were released in a freely available public database intended as a resource for research on the immune response to SARS-CoV-2. Samples were obtained from the ongoing ImmuneRACE study (first 160 participants) and from 1,254 subjects provided by 6 global collaborators. The full study reports these points: Clinical and demographic metadata were provided uncurated, with the amount varying by source and participant.

The junction shows trimming of 6 bases on V and 9 bases on J, plus 15 bases between the germline ends. From cysteine to phenylalanine, the CDR3 is 13 amino acids long. Only the CDR3 portion is preserved as DNA: 39 bases, with reading frame beginning at the first base. CDR1 LNHDA and CDR2 SQIVND were looked up in the germline V gene (reference sequence). As concerns this clone: Its antigen is currently not known. Per-nucleotide qualities are absent, and no much larger clonotype sits a single base away.

TCRbeta CDR3 regions were amplified from genomic DNA by means of the immunoSEQ Assay, a bias-controlled multiplex PCR. Under the source paper's analysis protocol: Nucleated cell counts per sample were estimated from amplification of reference gene primers within the assay. To quantify the absolute abundance of each unique TCRbeta CDR3 rearrangement, sequence reads were collapsed and filtered. For each sample, productive Simpson clonality was calculated as the square root of Simpson's diversity index over productive rearrangements. TCRdb retrieved this table from immuneACCESS and kept in-frame rearrangements only. Not all clones are present; in checked studies, unresolved V genes account for under half, and no reason is known for the remainder. V and J calls plus clone size are reproduced from that table; the DNA served to infer D and trimming. The sample data list about 51,000 clones, and approximately 90% of these were observed just once. 3.1% of the sample lies in the top ten.

The collaborating institutions used their own protocols to collect whole blood in K2EDTA tubes. For TCRbeta analysis, collaborator samples were shipped as frozen whole blood, as isolated PBMCs, or as DNA extracted from either sample type. The sequence links TRBV19 to TRBJ1-5, with a weak D call of TRBD1 (5 bases match). This receptor was obtained from a man aged 45 to 65 with acute or convalescent COVID-19. Sequencing input: peripheral blood. The CDR3 here reads CASSLDRGRPQHF. The DNA sequence is as follows: TGTGCCAGTAGCTTAGACAGAGGACGGCCCCAGCATTTT.